What follows are 6 T cell receptor beta chains derived from one specimen sequenced in a study of regulatory T cells in long-lasting Graves disease. Time point meaning: newly diagnosed GD, antithyroid drugs for less than 3 months. Generation of the TCR library employed RNA extracted from PBMCs. Building the TCR beta libraries relied on iRepertoire HTBI primers, and CDR3 regions underwent Arm-PCR. MiXCR was run by TCRdb on the multiplex PCR reads, yielding one entry per CDR3 protein. Of 350,000 to 450,000 distinct CDR3 sequences listed, 15% are singletons. The data were also submitted as part of a second study, on T cells in Graves' hyperthyroidism and ophthalmopathy.

The sequenced sample was peripheral blood mononuclear cells (PBMCs), obtained at new diagnosis, from a patient treated with antithyroid drugs. These receptors came from a woman between 40 and 50 years old with Graves disease.

The rearrangement joins TRBV29-1 to TRBJ2-7; unclear D gene. Looked up from germline, CDR1 is SQVTM and CDR2 is ANQGSEA. Trimming shortened V by 3 bases and J by 2 bases, and 8 bases separated the two germline ends. CDR3 length equals 12 residues. The CDR3 loop reads CSVELRTYEQYF. In DNA form, the CDR3 reads TGCAGCGTTGAGTTGAGAACCTACGAGCAGTACTTC.

At least ten counts were recorded for this clonotype. The rearrangement uses TRBV12-3 or TRBV12-4 and TRBJ2-7; TRBD2 agrees at 12 bases. The V gene end was trimmed by 6 bases and the J gene end by 4 bases; junction bases not matched to a gene: 4. CDR3 length: 14 residues. CDR3: CASSPTSGRYEQYF. CDR3 coding DNA: TGTGCCAGCAGCCCAACTAGCGGGAGGTACGAGCAGTACTTC.

The rearrangement links TRBV7-9 to TRBJ2-5; possible D gene TRBD1, 6 bases. The CDR3 is 14 residues long. Germline CDR1 and CDR2: SEHNR and FQNEAQ (reference sequence). Trimming removed 5 bases from V and 4 bases from J, with 14 bases in between. The DNA of the CDR3 is TGTGCCAGCAGCCGGTCGGTCAGGGGAGAGACCCAGTACTTC. This translates into CASSRSVRGETQYF.

A remark on this clonotype: A single base separates this from a much larger clone, so it may be a read error. V is TRBV27 and J is TRBJ2-7, with 7 positions matching TRBD2. V dropped 5 bases and J dropped 7; count of bases not matched to a gene: 14. This CDR3 has 15 amino acids. Germline CDR1 is MNHEY and CDR2 is SMNVEV (reference sequence). CDR3 coding DNA: TGTGCCAGCAGTCCCCGCGGGGGAGCTCACAATGAGCAGTACTTC. Translating gives CASSPRGGAHNEQYF.

This clonotype was seen only a few times. V is TRBV27 and J is TRBJ2-1; TRBD2 matches 11 bases. CDR3 size: 14 residues. Trimming took 8 bases from V and 6 from J; bases not matched to a gene: 6. Looked up from germline, CDR1 is MNHEY and CDR2 is SMNVEV (reference sequence). CDR3 sequence (DNA): TGTGCCAGCGAACGACTAGCGGGGACCAATGAGCAGTTCTTC. Encoded protein: CASERLAGTNEQFF.

This clonotype was counted ten times or more. This sequence joins TRBV12-5 and TRBJ1-4; D unresolved. Trimming took off 0 bases at V and 2 bases at J, with 7 bases between the two ends. There are 15 residues in the CDR3. Germline V gives CDR1 LGHNT, CDR2 FRNRAP. CDR3 residues: CASGLVLETNEKLFF. As DNA, the CDR3 is TGTGCTAGTGGTTTGGTACTAGAGACTAATGAAAAACTGTTTTTT.